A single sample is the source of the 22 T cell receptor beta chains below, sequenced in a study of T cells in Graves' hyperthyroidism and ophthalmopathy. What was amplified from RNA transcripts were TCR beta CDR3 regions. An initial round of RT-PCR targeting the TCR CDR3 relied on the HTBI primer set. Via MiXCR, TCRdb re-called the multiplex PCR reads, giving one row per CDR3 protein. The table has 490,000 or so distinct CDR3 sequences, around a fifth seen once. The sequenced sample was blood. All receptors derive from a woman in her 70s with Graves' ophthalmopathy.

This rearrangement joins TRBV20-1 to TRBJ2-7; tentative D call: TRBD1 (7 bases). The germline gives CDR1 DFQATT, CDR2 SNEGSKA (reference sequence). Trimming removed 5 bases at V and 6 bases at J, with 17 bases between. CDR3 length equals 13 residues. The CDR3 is CSACGGGFSEQYF. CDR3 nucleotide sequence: TGCAGTGCTTGTGGAGGGGGCTTTAGCGAGCAGTACTTC.

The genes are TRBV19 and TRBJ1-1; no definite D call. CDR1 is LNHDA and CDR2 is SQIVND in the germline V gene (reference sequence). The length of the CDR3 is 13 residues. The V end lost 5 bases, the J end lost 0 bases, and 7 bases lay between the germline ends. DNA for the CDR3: TGTGCCAGTAGTTGGAGAATGAACACTGAAGCTTTCTTT. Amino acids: CASSWRMNTEAFF.

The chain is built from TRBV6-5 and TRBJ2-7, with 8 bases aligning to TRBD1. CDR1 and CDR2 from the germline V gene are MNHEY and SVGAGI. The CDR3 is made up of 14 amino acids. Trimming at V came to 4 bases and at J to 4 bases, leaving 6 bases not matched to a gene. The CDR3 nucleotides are TGTGCCAGCAGTTCGGACAGGGCGGGGTACGAGCAGTACTTC. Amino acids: CASSSDRAGYEQYF.

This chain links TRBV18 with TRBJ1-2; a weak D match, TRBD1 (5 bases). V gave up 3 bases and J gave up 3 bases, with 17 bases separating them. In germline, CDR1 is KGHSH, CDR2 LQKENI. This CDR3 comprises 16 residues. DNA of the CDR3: TGTGCCAGCTCACCCTACGACGTCGGGGCAGACTATGGCTACACCTTC. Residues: CASSPYDVGADYGYTF.

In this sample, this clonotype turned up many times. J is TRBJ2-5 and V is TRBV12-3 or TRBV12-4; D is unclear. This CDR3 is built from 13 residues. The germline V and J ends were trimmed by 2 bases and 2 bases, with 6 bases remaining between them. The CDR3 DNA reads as TGTGCCAGCAGTTTATTTCTTCAAGAGACCCAGTACTTC. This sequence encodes CASSLFLQETQYF.

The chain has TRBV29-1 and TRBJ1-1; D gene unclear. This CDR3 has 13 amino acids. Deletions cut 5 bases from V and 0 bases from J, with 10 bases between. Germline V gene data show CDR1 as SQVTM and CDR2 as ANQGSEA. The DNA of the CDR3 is TGCAGCGTTCGGGAAGCTATGAACACTGAAGCTTTCTTT. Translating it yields CSVREAMNTEAFF.

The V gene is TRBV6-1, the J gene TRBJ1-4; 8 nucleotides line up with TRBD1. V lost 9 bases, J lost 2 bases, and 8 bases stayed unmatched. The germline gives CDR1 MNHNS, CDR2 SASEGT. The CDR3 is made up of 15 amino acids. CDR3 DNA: TGTGCCAGTGACAGGGGACAGAGGACTAATGAAAAACTGTTTTTT. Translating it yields CASDRGQRTNEKLFF.

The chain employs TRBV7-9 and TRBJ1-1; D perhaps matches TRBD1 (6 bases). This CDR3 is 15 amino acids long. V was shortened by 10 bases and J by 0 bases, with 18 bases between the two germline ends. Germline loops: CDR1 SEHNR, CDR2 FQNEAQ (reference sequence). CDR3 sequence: CATVQMGHMNTEAFF. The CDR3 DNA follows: TGTGCCACCGTTCAAATGGGACACATGAACACTGAAGCTTTCTTT.

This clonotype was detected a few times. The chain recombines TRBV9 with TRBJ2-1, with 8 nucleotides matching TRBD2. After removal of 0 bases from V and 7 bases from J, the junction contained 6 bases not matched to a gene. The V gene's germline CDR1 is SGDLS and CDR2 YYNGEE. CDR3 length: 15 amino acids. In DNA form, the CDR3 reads TGTGCCAGCAGCGTAGCCGGGGGGGTGGGGAATGAGCAGTTCTTC. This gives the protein CASSVAGGVGNEQFF.

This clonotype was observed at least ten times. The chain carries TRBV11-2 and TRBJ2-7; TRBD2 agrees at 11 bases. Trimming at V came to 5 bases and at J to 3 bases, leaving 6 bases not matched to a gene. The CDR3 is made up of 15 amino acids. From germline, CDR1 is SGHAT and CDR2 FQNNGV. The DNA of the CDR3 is TGTGCCAGCAGCCCCCTGACTAGCGGGATCTACGAGCAGTACTTC. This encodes CASSPLTSGIYEQYF.

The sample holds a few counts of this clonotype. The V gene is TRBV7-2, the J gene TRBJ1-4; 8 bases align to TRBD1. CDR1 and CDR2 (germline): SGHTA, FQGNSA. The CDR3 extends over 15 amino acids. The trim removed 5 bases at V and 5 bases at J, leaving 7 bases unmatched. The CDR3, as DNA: TGTGCCAGCAGCAAGGCGGGACAGGAGAATGAAAAACTGTTTTTT. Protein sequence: CASSKAGQENEKLFF.

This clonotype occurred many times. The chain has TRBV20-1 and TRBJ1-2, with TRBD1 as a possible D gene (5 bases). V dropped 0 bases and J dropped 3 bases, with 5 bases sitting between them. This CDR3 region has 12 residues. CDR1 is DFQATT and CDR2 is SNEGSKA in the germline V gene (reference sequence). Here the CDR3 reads CSAREGDYGYTF. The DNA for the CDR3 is TGCAGTGCTAGAGAGGGGGACTATGGCTACACCTTC.

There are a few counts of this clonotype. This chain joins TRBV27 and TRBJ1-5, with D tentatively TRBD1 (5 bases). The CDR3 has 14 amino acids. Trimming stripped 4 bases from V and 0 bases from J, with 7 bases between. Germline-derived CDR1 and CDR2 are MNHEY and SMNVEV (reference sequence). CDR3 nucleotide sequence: TGTGCCAGCAGTTGGGACTTTAGCAATCAGCCCCAGCATTTT. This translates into CASSWDFSNQPQHF.

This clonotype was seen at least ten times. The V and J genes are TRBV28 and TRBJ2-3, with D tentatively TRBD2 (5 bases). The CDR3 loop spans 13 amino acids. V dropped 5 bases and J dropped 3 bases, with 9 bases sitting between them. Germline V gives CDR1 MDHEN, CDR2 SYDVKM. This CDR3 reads CASSGEGTDTQYF. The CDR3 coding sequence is TGTGCCAGCAGTGGCGAGGGAACAGATACGCAGTATTTT.

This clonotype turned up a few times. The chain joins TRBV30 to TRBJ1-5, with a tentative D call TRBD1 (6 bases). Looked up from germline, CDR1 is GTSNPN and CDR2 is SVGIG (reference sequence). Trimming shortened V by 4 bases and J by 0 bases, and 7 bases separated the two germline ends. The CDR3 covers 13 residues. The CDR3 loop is CAWKGGSNQPQHF. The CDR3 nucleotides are TGTGCCTGGAAAGGGGGTAGCAATCAGCCCCAGCATTTT. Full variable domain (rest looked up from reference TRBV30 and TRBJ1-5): SQTIHQWPATLVQPVGSPLSLECTVEGTSNPNLYWYRQAAGRGLQLLFYSVGIGQISSEVPQNLSASRPQDRQFILSSKKLLLSDSGFYLCAWKGGSNQPQHFGDGTRLSIL.

The DNA of the CDR3 is TGTGCCAGCACCCTGTTTAGGGCGAACACCGGGGAGCTGTTTTTT. It codes for CASTLFRANTGELFF. The rearrangement links TRBV6-2 or TRBV6-3 to TRBJ2-2; D unclear. Trimming removed 7 bases from V and 0 bases from J, with 12 bases in between. The CDR3 consists of 15 residues. Germline lookup yields CDR1 MNHEY and CDR2 SVGEGT.

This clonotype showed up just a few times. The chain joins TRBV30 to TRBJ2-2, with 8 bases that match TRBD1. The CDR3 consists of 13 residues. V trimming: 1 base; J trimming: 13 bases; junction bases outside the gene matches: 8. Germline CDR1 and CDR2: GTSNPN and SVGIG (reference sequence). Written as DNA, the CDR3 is TGTGCCTGGAGTGAGCAGGGGGCGAGAGTGCTGTTTTTT. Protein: CAWSEQGARVLFF.

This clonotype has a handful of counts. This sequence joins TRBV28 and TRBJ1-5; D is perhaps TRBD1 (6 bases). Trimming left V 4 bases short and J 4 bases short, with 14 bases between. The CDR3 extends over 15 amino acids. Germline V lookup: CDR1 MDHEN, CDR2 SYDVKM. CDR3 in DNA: TGTGCCAGCAGTTCGGGTGGAGGGGGGAATCAGCCCCAGCATTTT. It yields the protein CASSSGGGGNQPQHF.

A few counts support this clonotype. Here the CDR3 DNA reads TGCGCCAGCAGCTTTAGGGGAGACGACGAGCAGTACTTC. This encodes CASSFRGDDEQYF. This chain links TRBV5-1 with TRBJ2-7; D could derive from TRBD1 or TRBD2 (5 bases each). With 2 bases removed from V and 5 bases from J, the gap between germline ends came to 11 bases. The CDR3 has 13 amino acids. Per the germline V gene, CDR1 is SGHRS and CDR2 is YFSETQ.

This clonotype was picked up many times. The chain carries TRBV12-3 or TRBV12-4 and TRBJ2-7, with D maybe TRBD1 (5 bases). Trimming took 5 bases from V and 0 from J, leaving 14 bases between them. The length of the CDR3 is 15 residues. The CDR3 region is CASSRYRISSYEQYF. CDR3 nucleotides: TGTGCCAGCAGTCGATACAGGATTAGCTCCTACGAGCAGTACTTC.

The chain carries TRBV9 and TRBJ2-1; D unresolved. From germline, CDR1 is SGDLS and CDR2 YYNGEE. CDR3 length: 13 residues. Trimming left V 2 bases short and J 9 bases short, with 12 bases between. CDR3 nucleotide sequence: TGTGCCAGCAGCGTGAGTAGTTCAGCTGAGCAGTTCTTC. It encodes CASSVSSSAEQFF. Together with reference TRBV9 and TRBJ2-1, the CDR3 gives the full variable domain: DSGVTQTPKHLITATGQRVTLRCSPRSGDLSVYWYQQSLDQGLQFLIQYYNGEERAKGNILERFSAQQFPDLHSELNLSSLELGDSALYFCASSVSSSAEQFFGPGTRLTVL.

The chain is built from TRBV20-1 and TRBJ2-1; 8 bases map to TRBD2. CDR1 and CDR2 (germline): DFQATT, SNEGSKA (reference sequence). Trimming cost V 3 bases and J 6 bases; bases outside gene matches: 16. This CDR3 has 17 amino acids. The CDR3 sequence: CSASGGSGTKPLNEQFF. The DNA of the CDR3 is TGCAGTGCTAGTGGGGGTAGCGGGACTAAACCCCTCAATGAGCAGTTCTTC.